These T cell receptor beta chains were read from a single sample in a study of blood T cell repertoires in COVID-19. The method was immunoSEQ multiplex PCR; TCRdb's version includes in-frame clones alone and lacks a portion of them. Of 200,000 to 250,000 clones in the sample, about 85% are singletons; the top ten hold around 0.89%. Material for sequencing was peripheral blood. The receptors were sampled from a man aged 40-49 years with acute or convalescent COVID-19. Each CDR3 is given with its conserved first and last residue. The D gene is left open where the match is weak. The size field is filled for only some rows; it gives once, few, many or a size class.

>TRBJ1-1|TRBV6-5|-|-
TGTGCCAGCAGCCGACCAGGGAACACTGAAGCTTTCTTT
CASSRPGNTEAFF
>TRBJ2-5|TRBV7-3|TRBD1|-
TGTGCCAGCAGCTTAGGGGACAGGGGATTGGAGACCCAGTACTTC
CASSLGDRGLETQYF
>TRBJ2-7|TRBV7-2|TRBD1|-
TGTGCCAGCAGCTTGAGCAAGGGGGCAATTACCTACGAGCAGTACTTC
CASSLSKGAITYEQYF
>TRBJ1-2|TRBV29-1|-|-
TGCAGCGTTGCCCCAGGGGACTATGGCTACACCTTC
CSVAPGDYGYTF
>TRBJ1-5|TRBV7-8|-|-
TGTGCCAGCAGCTTAGATTACCTCACAGGGCGCGGACAGCCCCAGCATTTT
CASSLDYLTGRGQPQHF
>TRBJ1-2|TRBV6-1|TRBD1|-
TGTGCCAGCAGTGAACTCATGGACAGGACTAACTATGGCTACACCTTC
CASSELMDRTNYGYTF
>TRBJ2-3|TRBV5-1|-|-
TGCGCCAGCAGCTCCGGGGGATTTGGCACAGATACGCAGTATTTT
CASSSGGFGTDTQYF
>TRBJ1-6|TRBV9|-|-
TGTGCCAGCAGCGAGACCGGGACAACTCATAATTCACCCCTCCACTTT
CASSETGTTHNSPLHF
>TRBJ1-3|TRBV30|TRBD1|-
TGTGCCTGGACCAGACAGGGGGTAACTGGAAACACCATATATTTT
CAWTRQGVTGNTIYF
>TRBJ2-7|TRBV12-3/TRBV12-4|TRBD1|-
TGTGCCAGCAGCCTGACAGGGTACGAGCAGTACTTC
CASSLTGYEQYF
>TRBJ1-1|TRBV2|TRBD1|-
TGTGCCAGCAGACCGGTAGACAGGGATGATTTCTTT
CASRPVDRDDFF
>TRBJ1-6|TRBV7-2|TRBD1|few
TGTGCCAGCAGCAGAGAGACAGGGCTAAATTCACCCCTCCACTTT
CASSRETGLNSPLHF
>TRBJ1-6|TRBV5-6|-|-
TGTGCCAGCAGCTTTAGTCGAGGGGGAGGGTCACCCCTCCACTTT
CASSFSRGGGSPLHF
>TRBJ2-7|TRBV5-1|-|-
TGCGCCAGCAGCTTGGACACGGGCGAGCAGTACTTC
CASSLDTGEQYF
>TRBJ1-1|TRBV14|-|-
TGTGCCAGCAGCCTCAGCCCTGGGGAGGGAAGGACTGAAGCTTTCTTT
CASSLSPGEGRTEAFF
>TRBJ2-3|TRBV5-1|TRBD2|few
TGCGCCAGCACCGCGGGGAGTAGCGGGGGGGGCACAGATACGCAGTATTTT
CASTAGSSGGGTDTQYF
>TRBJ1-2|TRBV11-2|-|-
TGTGCCAGCAGCTTAGTTACGGAGAACTATGGCTACACCTTC
CASSLVTENYGYTF
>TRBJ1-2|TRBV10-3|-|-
TGTGCCCTTCGGACGGGGGAAGGAGGCTATGGCTACACCTTC
CALRTGEGGYGYTF
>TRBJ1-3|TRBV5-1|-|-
TGCGCCAGCAGCTTGGATAGAGTGTCTGGAAACACCATATATTTT
CASSLDRVSGNTIYF
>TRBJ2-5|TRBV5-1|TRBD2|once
TGCGCCAGCAGCGTAACTAGCGGGGCGGCGGAGACCCAGTACTTC
CASSVTSGAAETQYF
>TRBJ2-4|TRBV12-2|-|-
TGTGCAAGTCGTGTGCCCGAGGTCCCAGCCAAAAACATTCAGTACTTC
CASRVPEVPAKNIQYF
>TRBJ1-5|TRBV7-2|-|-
TGTGCCAGCAGCGAAACTACAGGGTTGAAGCCCCAGCATTTT
CASSETTGLKPQHF
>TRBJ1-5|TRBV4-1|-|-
TGCGCCAGCAGCCAACAGTCTGGGGGGAATCAGCCCCAGCATTTT
CASSQQSGGNQPQHF
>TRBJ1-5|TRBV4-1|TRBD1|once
TGCGCCAGCAGCCTGGAGGACAGGGTCAATCAGCCCCAGCATTTT
CASSLEDRVNQPQHF
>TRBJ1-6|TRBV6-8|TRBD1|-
TGTGCCAGCACCACCTGGCGGACAGGGGGTAATTCACCCCTCCACTTT
CASTTWRTGGNSPLHF
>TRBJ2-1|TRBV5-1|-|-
TGCGCCAGCAGCCCCACAGGGAATGAGCAGTTCTTC
CASSPTGNEQFF
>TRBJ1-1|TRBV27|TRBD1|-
TGTGCCAGCAGTTTATCGTTGACAGGGGGACGAAACACTGAAGCTTTCTTT
CASSLSLTGGRNTEAFF
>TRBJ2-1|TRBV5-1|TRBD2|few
TGCGCCAGCAGCTCCGGCGTAGCGGGCTCCTACAATGAGCAGTTCTTC
CASSSGVAGSYNEQFF
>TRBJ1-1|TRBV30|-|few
TGTGCCTGGAGTGTATCCGGTCCTTTTGAAGCTTTCTTT
CAWSVSGPFEAFF
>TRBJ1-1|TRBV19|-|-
TGTGCCAGTATATCGGACACGTTGGAGAACACTGAAGCTTTCTTT
CASISDTLENTEAFF
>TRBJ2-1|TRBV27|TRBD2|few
TGTGCCAGCAGTCCCAGGCCGGGACTAGCGGGGGGCGATGAGCAGTTCTTC
CASSPRPGLAGGDEQFF
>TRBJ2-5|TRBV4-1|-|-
TGCGCCAGCAGCCAACCTCGGACATCCCTCCAAGAGACCCAGTACTTC
CASSQPRTSLQETQYF
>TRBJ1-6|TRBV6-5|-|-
TGTGCCACCCAACTCCGATACTCCTATAATTCACCCCTCCACTTT
CATQLRYSYNSPLHF
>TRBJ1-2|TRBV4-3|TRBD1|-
TGCGCCAGCAGCCAAGATAGTCGGACAGGGCATGGCTACACCTTC
CASSQDSRTGHGYTF
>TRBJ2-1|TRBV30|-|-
TGTGCCTGGACTTACTCCTACAATGAGCAGTTCTTC
CAWTYSYNEQFF
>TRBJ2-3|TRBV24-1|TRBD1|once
TGTGCCACCAGTGATCCCGGACAGGGGGGTAGCACAGATACGCAGTATTTT
CATSDPGQGGSTDTQYF
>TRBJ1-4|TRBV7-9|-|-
TGTGCCAGCAGCTTAGGTGGTTCCCGGGCGGGTGAAAAACTGTTTTTT
CASSLGGSRAGEKLFF
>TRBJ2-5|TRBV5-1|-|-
TGCGCCAGCAGCCCTGGCACGGGTGAGACCCAGTACTTC
CASSPGTGETQYF
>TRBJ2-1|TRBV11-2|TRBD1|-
TGTGCCAGCAGTCAGGGACAGGTAAGCCACAATGAGCAGTTCTTC
CASSQGQVSHNEQFF
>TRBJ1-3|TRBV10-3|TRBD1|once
TGTGCCTCTTCTACGGGACAGACCTCTGGAAACACCATATATTTT
CASSTGQTSGNTIYF
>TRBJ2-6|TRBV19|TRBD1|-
TGTGCCAGTAGTAAACAAACAGGGGACTCTGGGGCCAACGTCCTGACTTTC
CASSKQTGDSGANVLTF